This TCR beta chain was obtained from a study of T cells in Graves' hyperthyroidism and ophthalmopathy (dated by TCRdb to the late 2010s). The study in broad terms: Peripheral blood was sampled at the time of initial diagnosis, prior to any treatment. To identify TCR V-J signatures that set the groups apart, the researchers used a discovery cohort of 100 or so patients, made up of under 50 with Graves' ophthalmopathy and 57 with stable Graves' hyperthyroidism. Whether ophthalmopathy could be predicted prospectively was tested in an independent validation cohort made up of under 20 hyperthyroidism patients plus 17 patients who later progressed to ophthalmopathy. The study also compared thyroid tissue and blood T-cell repertoires from a handful of Graves' hyperthyroidism patients. Once sampling was done, hyperthyroidism patients were given methimazole at a starting dose of 30 mg daily, whereas ophthalmopathy patients were given high-dose intravenous methylprednisolone. TCR Vbeta CDR3 sequencing of roughly 140 peripheral blood samples (around 45 ophthalmopathy, some 75 hyperthyroidism and some 17 progressor patients) is reported in the paper. For training and testing, the 95 to 100 patients in the discovery cohort were randomly divided in a 7:3 ratio.

TCR beta CDR3 regions were amplified from RNA transcripts. For the first round of RT-PCR on the TCR CDR3, the HTBI primer set was used together with the Qiagen OneStep RT-PCR kit. The libraries were constructed in a second round of multiplex PCR and then size-selected and purified. The libraries were sequenced on an Illumina HiSeq2000 using paired-end 100 bp reads. Per the original workflow: SOAPnuke was used to process the raw data, with reads discarded if the reads contained adapters or uncalled bases, had a mean Phred below 15, or lacked an exact constant-primer or identifier match. COPE v1.2.5 was used to merge high-quality paired reads, and clonotypes were defined as unique nucleotide sequences. MiTCR v1.1 was used to align clonotypes to the IMGT TRBV, TRBD and TRBJ reference segments. The analysis was restricted to V-J combinations with a frequency above 0.0001, which together covered over 99% of the repertoires. The TCS score was defined as the ratio of F50 (clonal expansion) to E x V (chaos), calculated using BLOSUM62-based TCRdist between CDR3 peptides within each V-J. Welch's t-statistics and random forest reduced just over 500 V-J features to roughly 13, which were used in a naive Bayes classifier (R e1071). The public reads were reanalyzed by TCRdb: fastp trimming at Q25, MiXCR alignment, in-frame beta chains only. Identical CDR3 protein sequences are pooled into one entry, listed with their most common genes and DNA. For this entry, the V and J calls and clone size follow TCRdb and not the study's own pipeline. Recorded for this sample are about 370,000 distinct CDR3 sequences; about 16% of them occurred a single time. The ten most abundant clones make up about 20% of the sample.

Broader findings and caveats from the paper: Most expanded thyroid clonotypes (frequency above 0.001) were also found in blood, which suggests that blood repertoires may mirror thyroid immune responses. Sample size was not statistically predetermined, and investigators were not blinded to group allocation. In validation, progression to ophthalmopathy was predicted by the model with roughly 69% sensitivity and nearly 75% specificity, a median of roughly 6.4 months before onset. Ophthalmopathy was separated from stable hyperthyroidism by a 13 V-J signature model, with around 90% sensitivity and around 81% specificity obtained in cross-validation and 80%/75% obtained in testing.

Ophthalmopathy patients had moderately to severely active disease, with a Clinical Activity Score of 3 or more, a NOSPECS grade of 4 or more, and a disease duration of less than 3 months. Any patient with an uncontrolled infection, another autoimmune disease, pregnancy or lactation was excluded. Diagnoses relied on clinical symptoms, serum thyroxine and TRAb, thyroid ultrasound and orbital computed tomography. PBMCs were isolated from approximately 10 ml of fresh peripheral blood by Ficoll-Paque density gradient centrifugation. Trizol reagent was used to extract total RNA, and RNA quality was then checked on an Agilent 2100 Bioanalyzer. This clonotype was seen ten or more times. Its antigen is still unknown. There are no base qualities to consult, and no much larger clone falls within one base. What was sequenced was blood. This TCR came from a woman aged 60-70 years with Graves' ophthalmopathy.

The DNA sequence is given as TGTGCCAGCAGTTTCCCTAGCGGGGGCATTAATGAGCAGTTCTTC. Its protein product is CASSFPSGGINEQFF. The rearrangement combines TRBV12-3 or TRBV12-4 with TRBJ2-1; 10 of the junction bases match TRBD2. Trimmed from V: 3 bases; trimmed from J: 7 bases; junction bases lacking a gene match: 6. The CDR3 starts with the cysteine, ends with the phenylalanine, and has 15 residues. Left in the record is the CDR3 DNA by itself, 45 bases read in frame from the first base.